These 9 T cell receptor beta chains originate from one sample sequenced in a study of T cells after yellow fever vaccination (dated by TCRdb to 2018 to 2020). The sample's treatment or condition label, decoded: live attenuated yellow fever vaccine strain. The method behind the library was 5' RACE. TCRdb shows the sequencer as Illumina NovaSeq 6000. The public reads were reanalyzed by TCRdb: fastp trimming at Q25, MiXCR alignment, in-frame beta chains only. Under each unique CDR3 protein, matching rows form one entry showing the most common genes and DNA. Across this sample there are some 320,000 distinct CDR3 sequences, with 4.1% seen only once. The leading ten clones occupy around 24% of the sample. The sequencing here drew on PBMCs, taken 5 days after the yellow fever booster vaccination. Receptors were obtained from a man aged 18 to 30 who received the YFV17D yellow fever vaccine.

The chain is built from TRBV20-1 and TRBJ2-5, with 7 positions matching TRBD2. V shed 6 bases, J shed 5 bases, and the junction held 21 bases outside the gene matches. Germline values: CDR1 DFQATT, CDR2 SNEGSKA (reference sequence). This CDR3 is 17 amino acids long. Written as DNA, the CDR3 is TGCAGTGCCGCAAGCCTCGGAACTAGCGCGGAGTTGGAGACCCAGTACTTC. It yields the protein CSAASLGTSAELETQYF.

V gene TRBV24-1 combines with J gene TRBJ2-1; D uncertain. Germline CDR1 and CDR2: KGHDR and SFDVKD. V was pared by 1 base and J by 8 bases, with 11 bases between. This CDR3 is built from 14 residues. CDR3 in DNA: TGTGCCACCAGTGATTTCCCCCTCTCTCATGAGCAGTTCTTC. This gives the protein CATSDFPLSHEQFF.

This clonotype was counted many times. The chain links TRBV10-3 to TRBJ2-6; 7 positions agree with TRBD1. In germline, CDR1 is ENHRY, CDR2 SYGVKD. This CDR3 has 16 residues. V lost 3 bases to trimming and J lost 3 bases; unmatched junction nucleotides: 5. CDR3 in DNA: TGTGCCATCAGTGATTCAGGGGGTGATGGGGCCAACGTCCTGACTTTC. Protein product: CAISDSGGDGANVLTF.

This clonotype was counted only a few times. This chain links TRBV12-3 or TRBV12-4 with TRBJ1-1, with D possibly matching TRBD1 (6 bases). The CDR3 sequence is 13 residues long. Deletions cut 4 bases from V and 5 bases from J, with 11 bases between. The CDR3 region is CASSSTGRTEAFF. As DNA, the CDR3 is TGTGCCAGCAGTTCCACAGGGAGGACTGAAGCTTTCTTT.

The V and J genes are TRBV25-1 and TRBJ1-1; D is perhaps TRBD1 (5 bases). The CDR3 totals 12 residues. The V gene's germline CDR1 is MGHDK and CDR2 SYGVNS. V was clipped by 9 bases and J by 3 bases, with 11 bases between them. The CDR3 region has the DNA TGTGCCAGTTGGGGGGGGTACACTGAAGCTTTCTTT. It is translated as CASWGGYTEAFF.

This clonotype was observed a few times. J is TRBJ1-6 and V is TRBV20-1, with a tentative D call TRBD1 (6 bases). This CDR3 comprises 16 residues. V dropped 0 bases and J dropped 8 bases, with 17 bases sitting between them. Germline lookup yields CDR1 DFQATT and CDR2 SNEGSKA (reference sequence). CDR3 coding DNA: TGCAGTGCTAGAGATGAACGGGGGGCTAGGGATTCACCCCTCCACTTT. Translated, it gives CSARDERGARDSPLHF.

The V and J genes are TRBV7-9 and TRBJ1-2; D might be TRBD1 (6 bases). The length of the CDR3 is 16 residues. Germline CDR1 is SEHNR and CDR2 is FQNEAQ (reference sequence). V was pared by 5 bases and J by 0 bases, with 16 bases between. The CDR3 spells CASSPQSDSANYGYTF. In DNA, the CDR3 is TGTGCCAGCAGCCCACAATCGGACAGCGCTAACTATGGCTACACCTTC.

This clonotype occurred many times. CDR3 bases: TGCAGCGTCGGGACAGACCCGAGCACAGATACGCAGTATTTT. It translates to CSVGTDPSTDTQYF. This rearrangement joins TRBV29-1 to TRBJ2-3; 7 bases line up with TRBD1. CDR3 length: 14 amino acids. The germline V gene encodes CDR1 SQVTM and CDR2 ANQGSEA. J lost 0 bases, V lost 6 bases, and 6 bases had no gene match.

In this sample, this clonotype turned up many times. J is TRBJ1-1 and V is TRBV30; D call uncertain. Trimming removed 3 bases at V and 4 bases at J, with 12 bases between. The CDR3 length is 13 residues. Germline V gene sequence: CDR1 GTSNPN, CDR2 SVGIG (reference sequence). CDR3 in amino acids: CAWRKDLGTEAFF. CDR3 bases: TGTGCCTGGAGGAAGGACCTGGGCACTGAAGCTTTCTTT.